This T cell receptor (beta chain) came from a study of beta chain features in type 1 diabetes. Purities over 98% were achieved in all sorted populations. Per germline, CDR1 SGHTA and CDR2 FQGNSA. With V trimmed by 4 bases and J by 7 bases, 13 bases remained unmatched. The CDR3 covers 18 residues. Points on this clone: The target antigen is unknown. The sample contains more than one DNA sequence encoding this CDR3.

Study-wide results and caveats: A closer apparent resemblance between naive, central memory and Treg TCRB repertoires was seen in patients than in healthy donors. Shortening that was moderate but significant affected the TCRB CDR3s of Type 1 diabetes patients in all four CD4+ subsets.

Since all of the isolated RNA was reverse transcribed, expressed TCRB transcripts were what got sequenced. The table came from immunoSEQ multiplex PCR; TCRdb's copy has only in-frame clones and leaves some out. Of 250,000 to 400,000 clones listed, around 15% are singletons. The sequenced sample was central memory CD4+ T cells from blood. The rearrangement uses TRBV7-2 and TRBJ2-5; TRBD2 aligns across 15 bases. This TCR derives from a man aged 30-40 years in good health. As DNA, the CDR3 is TGTGCCAGCAGCTCTTCTAGGACTAGCGGGGGGGCTCGAGGGACCCAGTACTTC. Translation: CASSSSRTSGGARGTQYF.